This is a list of T cell receptor beta chains from one sample in a study of T cells in localized non-small cell lung cancer. Data came from immunoSEQ multiplex PCR; TCRdb stores just in-frame clones and leaves some out. The table includes tens of thousands of clones, 84% detected once. Source: peripheral blood, taken before any cancer treatment. Every receptor here comes from a female donor at least 60 years old with stage I lung adenocarcinoma. The CDR3 runs from the conserved cysteine through the conserved F or W. The D gene is left open where the match is weak. Clone size is not always given. Where it is, it says once, few, many or a class for expanded clones.

TRBV12-5	TRBD1	TRBJ1-4	.	CASGLGGQGTTNEKLFF	TGTGCTAGTGGTTTGGGGGGACAGGGGACTACTAATGAAAAACTGTTTTTT
TRBV15	TRBD1	TRBJ1-2	.	CATSRDYATGYGYTF	TGTGCCACCAGCAGAGATTATGCGACAGGGTATGGCTACACCTTC
TRBV2	.	TRBJ2-5	.	CASSEARKGGGETQYF	TGTGCCAGCAGTGAAGCCCGAAAGGGAGGGGGAGAGACCCAGTACTTC
TRBV6-5	TRBD1	TRBJ1-4	.	CASSYTWTGGNEKLFF	TGTGCCAGCAGTTACACCTGGACAGGCGGTAATGAAAAACTGTTTTTT
TRBV5-1	TRBD1	TRBJ1-2	once	CASSSDRGPFYGYTF	TGCGCCAGCAGCTCGGACAGGGGGCCGTTCTATGGCTACACCTTC
TRBV5-4	.	TRBJ1-2	few	CASSLGAGYGYTF	TGTGCCAGCAGCTTGGGGGCGGGCTATGGCTACACCTTC
TRBV6-1	.	TRBJ1-5	once	CASSDLRGFNQPQHF	TGTGCCAGCAGTGACTTACGGGGTTTCAATCAGCCCCAGCATTTT
TRBV7-8	TRBD2	TRBJ2-3	.	CASSSRLAGRVTDTQYF	TGTGCCAGCAGCTCTAGACTAGCGGGAAGAGTCACAGATACGCAGTATTTT
TRBV7-9	.	TRBJ1-4	.	CASSFGANEKLFF	TGTGCCAGCAGCTTCGGGGCTAATGAAAAACTGTTTTTT
TRBV5-1	.	TRBJ2-2	.	CASSLQGLGGTGELFF	TGCGCCAGCAGCTTACAGGGATTGGGGGGCACCGGGGAGCTGTTTTTT
TRBV4-1	.	TRBJ1-1	.	CASSQGLGGMNTEAFF	TGCGCCAGCAGCCAAGGCTTGGGGGGGATGAACACTGAAGCTTTCTTT
TRBV11-3	.	TRBJ2-3	few	CASSLTSSTDTQYF	TGTGCCAGCAGCTTAACCTCGAGCACAGATACGCAGTATTTT
TRBV10-1	.	TRBJ2-2	few	CASSPTSTGELFF	TGCGCCAGCAGTCCCACGAGCACCGGGGAGCTGTTTTTT
TRBV10-3	TRBD2	TRBJ2-7	.	CAVGTSGSGEQYF	TGTGCCGTCGGGACTAGCGGGAGTGGAGAGCAGTACTTC
TRBV7-3	.	TRBJ2-1	.	CASSLRRDNEQFF	TGTGCCAGCAGCCTCCGTAGAGACAATGAGCAGTTCTTC
TRBV5-1	TRBD1	TRBJ1-3	once	CASTSTGDSGNTIYF	TGCGCCAGCACTTCGACAGGGGACTCTGGAAACACCATATATTTT
TRBV9	TRBD1	TRBJ1-2	.	CASSVGPGQGGGYTF	TGTGCCAGCAGCGTAGGACCGGGACAGGGGGGTGGCTACACCTTC
TRBV6-1	.	TRBJ1-5	.	CASLFEGVSNQPQHF	TGTGCCAGCCTATTCGAGGGTGTTAGCAATCAGCCCCAGCATTTT
TRBV5-1	TRBD1	TRBJ2-3	.	CASSGDRGTDTQYF	TGCGCCAGCAGCGGGGACAGGGGCACAGATACGCAGTATTTT
TRBV29-1	.	TRBJ1-1	.	CSVGDGFTEAFF	TGCAGCGTTGGTGACGGTTTCACTGAAGCTTTCTTT
TRBV28	TRBD2	TRBJ2-7	.	CASSFPGLAGGGYGEQYF	TGTGCCAGCAGTTTCCCAGGACTAGCGGGAGGCGGATACGGAGAGCAGTACTTC
TRBV2	.	TRBJ2-7	.	CASSEEAGSDEQYF	TGTGCCAGCAGTGAAGAGGCGGGAAGTGACGAGCAGTACTTC
TRBV6-5	.	TRBJ1-2	.	CASSPAMTATGGYTF	TGTGCCAGCAGCCCTGCCATGACGGCAACGGGTGGCTACACCTTC
TRBV5-1	TRBD1	TRBJ2-3	.	CASSLGQGVTDTQYF	TGCGCCAGCAGCTTAGGACAGGGGGTGACAGATACGCAGTATTTT
TRBV28	.	TRBJ2-6	.	CASSFGFGANVLTF	TGTGCCAGCAGTTTTGGTTTCGGGGCCAACGTCCTGACTTTC
TRBV27	TRBD2	TRBJ2-1	.	CASSLTGLVGVWQFF	TGTGCCAGCAGTTTAACTGGACTAGTTGGGGTGTGGCAGTTCTTC
TRBV4-2	.	TRBJ1-3	many	CASSQDVVGPGNTIYF	TGTGCCAGCAGCCAAGATGTCGTGGGGCCTGGAAACACCATATATTTT
TRBV11-2	.	TRBJ1-1	few	CASSLGRNTEAFF	TGTGCCAGCAGCTTAGGGAGGAACACTGAAGCTTTCTTT
TRBV7-9	TRBD1	TRBJ1-4	.	CASSSGQGGKNEKLFF	TGTGCCAGCAGCTCCGGACAGGGTGGCAAGAATGAAAAACTGTTTTTT
TRBV5-1	.	TRBJ1-2	.	CASSLAGIQGYGYTF	TGCGCCAGCAGCTTGGCCGGGATCCAAGGCTATGGCTACACCTTC
TRBV7-9	.	TRBJ2-1	.	CASSLDLNSYNEQFF	TGTGCCAGCAGCTTAGATTTGAACTCCTACAATGAGCAGTTCTTC
TRBV19	.	TRBJ2-4	.	CASSIAGDIQYF	TGTGCCAGTAGTATCGCAGGGGACATTCAGTACTTC
TRBV6-1	.	TRBJ1-3	.	CASSRGPSGNTIYF	TGTGCCAGCAGTCGGGGCCCCTCTGGAAACACCATATATTTT
TRBV1	.	TRBJ2-7	.	CTSSQNYRGRNEQYF	TGCACCAGCAGCCAGAACTACAGGGGGCGGAACGAGCAGTACTTC
TRBV6-5	.	TRBJ2-7	.	CASSVTRSYEQYF	TGTGCCAGCAGCGTGACTCGGAGCTACGAGCAGTACTTC
TRBV5-1	TRBD1	TRBJ2-2	.	CASTLPGTGVSHTGELFF	TGCGCCAGCACCCTTCCCGGGACAGGAGTCTCCCACACCGGGGAGCTGTTTTTT
TRBV5-1	TRBD2	TRBJ2-5	once	CASSLNSGRVGETQYF	TGCGCCAGCAGCTTGAATAGCGGGAGGGTTGGGGAGACCCAGTACTTC
TRBV5-6	.	TRBJ1-1	few	CASSRTFPWDNTEAFF	TGTGCCAGCAGCCGAACCTTCCCTTGGGATAACACTGAAGCTTTCTTT
TRBV5-6	.	TRBJ1-4	.	CASSRMGPTNEKLFF	TGTGCCAGCAGCCGGATGGGGCCAACTAATGAAAAACTGTTTTTT
TRBV11-2	TRBD1	TRBJ2-7	few	CASSPGTGQLLYEQYF	TGTGCCAGCAGCCCGGGGACAGGTCAATTACTCTACGAGCAGTACTTC
TRBV28	.	TRBJ1-2	.	CASRGSFGYTF	TGTGCCAGCAGGGGGAGTTTTGGCTACACCTTC
TRBV4-1	.	TRBJ1-1	many	CASSHAIGRVKGTEAFF	TGCGCCAGCAGCCATGCCATCGGCAGGGTAAAGGGCACTGAAGCTTTCTTT
TRBV15	TRBD1	TRBJ2-6	.	CATSTQGAAANVLTF	TGTGCCACCAGCACCCAGGGGGCAGCGGCCAACGTCCTGACTTTC
TRBV27	TRBD1	TRBJ1-1	.	CASSANTEGAQAFF	TGTGCCAGCAGTGCGAACACCGAGGGGGCGCAAGCTTTCTTT
TRBV6-6	.	TRBJ1-2	.	CATIPGSNYGYTF	TGTGCCACCATCCCCGGCTCAAACTATGGCTACACCTTC
TRBV6-4	.	TRBJ1-1	.	CASSVSGGNTEAFF	TGTGCCAGCAGTGTTTCAGGAGGCAACACTGAAGCTTTCTTT
TRBV25-1	TRBD1	TRBJ2-5	.	CASSVQDRGILETQYF	TGTGCCAGCAGTGTCCAGGACAGGGGAATTTTGGAGACCCAGTACTTC
TRBV11-3	.	TRBJ2-3	.	CASRRDGTDTQYF	TGTGCCAGCAGGAGGGACGGCACAGATACGCAGTATTTT
TRBV9	.	TRBJ1-3	.	CASSVRGGNTIYF	TGTGCCAGCAGCGTGCGGGGAGGAAACACCATATATTTT